These T cell receptor beta chains were read from a single sample in a study of blood T cell repertoires in COVID-19. Measured with immunoSEQ multiplex PCR; TCRdb has only the in-frame clones, and not every one. The sample carries 100,000 to 150,000 clones, roughly 90% recorded once. The source material was peripheral blood. The receptor source for this set is a woman aged 80 or older with acute or convalescent COVID-19. CDR3s include the opening cysteine and the closing phenylalanine or tryptophan. A D gene is named only where the DNA matches it firmly. Expanded clones are given a class, and other clones once, few, many or no size at all.

v_call	clone_size	d_call	j_call	cdr3_aa	cdr3_nt
TRBV5-1	-	-	TRBJ2-2	CASSLQQGENTGELFF	TGCGCCAGCAGCTTACAACAGGGCGAGAACACCGGGGAGCTGTTTTTT
TRBV18	once	-	TRBJ1-5	CASSHTTDQPQHF	TGTGCCAGCTCCCATACGACAGATCAGCCCCAGCATTTT
TRBV13	-	TRBD1	TRBJ2-6	CASSLVYSGTGGTGANVLTF	TGTGCCAGCAGCTTAGTGTATTCGGGGACAGGGGGAACTGGGGCCAACGTCCTGACTTTC
TRBV6-2/TRBV6-3	-	-	TRBJ1-2	CASSSGRVGGYTF	TGTGCCAGCAGTTCGGGCAGGGTCGGAGGCTACACCTTC
TRBV7-6	-	-	TRBJ1-4	CASSPLGYTNEKLFF	TGTGCCAGCAGCCCCCTCGGGTACACGAATGAAAAACTGTTTTTT
TRBV18	-	-	TRBJ1-5	CASSSYRALNQPQHF	TGTGCCAGCTCATCGTACAGGGCCCTCAATCAGCCCCAGCATTTT
TRBV5-1	-	TRBD2	TRBJ2-1	CASSLGTSGGAGQFF	TGCGCCAGCAGCTTGGGGACTAGCGGGGGGGCTGGTCAGTTCTTC
TRBV7-9	-	-	TRBJ2-6	CASSPRGGYGANVLTF	TGTGCCAGCAGCCCCCGTGGGGGCTACGGGGCCAACGTCCTGACTTTC
TRBV5-1	-	TRBD1	TRBJ1-6	CASSLGWTGNSPLHF	TGCGCCAGCAGCTTGGGGTGGACAGGTAATTCACCCCTCCACTTT
TRBV7-9	-	-	TRBJ1-5	CASSFLLDQPQHF	TGTGCCAGCAGCTTTTTACTGGATCAGCCCCAGCATTTT
TRBV2	-	-	TRBJ1-4	CASTITGTTNEKLFF	TGTGCCAGCACCATTACAGGGACAACTAATGAAAAACTGTTTTTT
TRBV5-1	-	-	TRBJ1-1	CASSSQGGPENAFF	TGCGCCAGCAGCTCTCAGGGTGGGCCCGAAAACGCTTTCTTT
TRBV5-1	-	-	TRBJ2-1	CASSGTSIYNEQFF	TGCGCCAGCAGCGGCACTAGCATCTACAATGAGCAGTTCTTC
TRBV4-3	-	-	TRBJ2-2	CASSQDGGATGELFF	TGCGCCAGCAGCCAAGATGGGGGGGCCACCGGGGAGCTGTTTTTT
TRBV5-1	-	-	TRBJ1-1	CASSLDRGNTEAFF	TGCGCCAGCAGCTTGGATCGAGGGAACACTGAAGCTTTCTTT
TRBV2	-	-	TRBJ1-2	CASSGTRGSYGYTF	TGTGCCAGCAGTGGCACTAGAGGGTCCTATGGCTACACCTTC
TRBV14	-	TRBD1	TRBJ2-6	CASSPRTGGYSGANVLTF	TGTGCCAGCAGCCCCCGGACAGGGGGGTACTCTGGGGCCAACGTCCTGACTTTC
TRBV27	-	-	TRBJ1-5	CASSPTVSNQPQHF	TGTGCCAGCAGTCCGACAGTTAGCAATCAGCCCCAGCATTTT
TRBV6-5	-	-	TRBJ2-7	CASSLGQISYEQYF	TGTGCCAGCAGTCTAGGACAGATCTCCTACGAGCAGTACTTC
TRBV3-1/TRBV3-2	-	-	TRBJ1-6	CASRRSEGNSPLHF	TGTGCCAGCAGGAGGAGTGAGGGTAATTCACCCCTCCACTTT
TRBV18	-	-	TRBJ1-1	CASSPQGAEAFF	TGTGCCAGCTCACCACAGGGGGCTGAAGCTTTCTTT
TRBV5-4	-	TRBD2	TRBJ2-2	CASSPGLAGGPGRTGELFF	TGTGCCAGCAGCCCGGGACTAGCGGGAGGGCCGGGGCGAACCGGGGAGCTGTTTTTT
TRBV5-5	once	-	TRBJ2-1	CASSRNSREEWDNEQFF	TGTGCCAGCAGCCGCAATTCGAGGGAGGAGTGGGACAATGAGCAGTTCTTC
TRBV27	-	-	TRBJ1-3	CASKHNSGNTIYF	TGTGCCAGCAAACACAACTCTGGAAACACCATATATTTT
TRBV5-1	-	-	TRBJ1-4	CASTTTGSNEKLFF	TGCGCCAGCACCACAACGGGTTCTAATGAAAAACTGTTTTTT
TRBV5-1	-	-	TRBJ2-7	CASSLAGVFSYEQYF	TGCGCCAGCAGCTTGGCGGGAGTCTTTTCCTACGAGCAGTACTTC
TRBV10-3	-	-	TRBJ2-7	CAISGQGGTYEQYF	TGTGCCATCAGCGGACAGGGAGGGACCTACGAGCAGTACTTC